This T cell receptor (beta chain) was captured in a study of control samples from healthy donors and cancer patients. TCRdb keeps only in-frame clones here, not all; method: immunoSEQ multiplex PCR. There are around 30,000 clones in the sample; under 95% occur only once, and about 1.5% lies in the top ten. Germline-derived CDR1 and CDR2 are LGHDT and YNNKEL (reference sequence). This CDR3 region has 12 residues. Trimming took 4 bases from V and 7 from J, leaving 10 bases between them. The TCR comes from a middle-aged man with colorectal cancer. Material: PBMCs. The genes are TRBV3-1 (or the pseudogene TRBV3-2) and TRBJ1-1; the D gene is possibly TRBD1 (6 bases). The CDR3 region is CASSRVQGEAFF. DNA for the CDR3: TGTGCCAGCAGCCGGGTACAGGGTGAAGCTTTCTTT.